This is a list of T cell receptor beta chains from one sample in a study of tumor and adjacent non-tumor tissue in lung cancer. TCRdb processed the multiplex PCR reads anew with MiXCR; each CDR3 protein has one entry. The data show approximately 77,000 distinct CDR3 sequences, 70% to 90% seen once. Sequencing was done on a sample of distant non-tumor lung tissue. The source is a man in his fifties or sixties with non-small cell lung cancer. CDR3s include the opening cysteine and the closing phenylalanine or tryptophan. The D gene is left open where the match is weak. A clone size is listed for some rows: how often the clone was seen (once, few, many), or a class if it is expanded.

J gene	V gene	clone size	D gene	CDR3 DNA	CDR3 protein
TRBJ1-2	TRBV12-3/TRBV12-4	-	-	TGTGTCAGCAGGGCGGGGGATGACTATGGCTACACCTTC	CVSRAGDDYGYTF
TRBJ2-7	TRBV5-1	-	-	TGCGCCAGCAGCGCCAGCCTGGCGTGCCATGATCAGTACTTC	CASSASLACHDQYF
TRBJ2-1	TRBV29-1	-	-	TGCAGCGTTGAATCTCCGACTAGGAGCTCCTACAATGAGCAGTTCTTC	CSVESPTRSSYNEQFF
TRBJ1-1	TRBV11-2	-	-	TGTGCCAGCAGCTTCGCTCAGAGGAACACTGAAGCTTTCTTT	CASSFAQRNTEAFF
TRBJ1-4	TRBV6-1	-	-	TGTGCCAGTAGTGCCGAGGGGGTCGACCGCTCAACTAATGAAGGACTGTTTTTT	CASSAEGVDRSTNEGLFF
TRBJ1-1	TRBV6-2/TRBV6-3	-	TRBD1	TGTGCCAACAGGCACTCCGGGACAGGGGTTGAAGCTTTCTTT	CANRHSGTGVEAFF
TRBJ2-7	TRBV28	many	-	TGTGCCAGCAGTTTCGACGGCCGTCCCTACGAGCAGTACTTC	CASSFDGRPYEQYF
TRBJ1-5	TRBV12-3/TRBV12-4	-	-	TGTGCCAGCAGTTTTGGGATTCCGGCCCAGCATTTT	CASSFGIPAQHF
TRBJ2-5	TRBV6-5	-	-	TGTGGCAGCAGCTACCAGGGACGGTACCAAAAGACCCAGTACTTC	CGSSYQGRYQKTQYF
TRBJ1-6	TRBV6-1	-	-	TGTGCCAGGATTGAATGGACAACGCATAATTCACCTCTCCACTTT	CARIEWTTHNSPLHF
TRBJ2-6	TRBV11-2	once	-	TGTGCCAGCAGCTTAGTTCCAAAGGATAGGCCCTCTGGGGCCAAGGTCCTAGCTTTC	CASSLVPKDRPSGAKVLAF
TRBJ2-3	TRBV20-1	-	-	TGCAGTGCTTCGGAAGCAAACACAGATACGCAGTATTTT	CSASEANTDTQYF
TRBJ2-7	TRBV10-2	-	TRBD1	TGCGCCAGCAGCGGACAGGCTGAGAACGAGCAGTACTTC	CASSGQAENEQYF
TRBJ2-3	TRBV12-3/TRBV12-4	-	-	TGTACCAACAGTTTATCTAGACCTGATACGCAGTATTTT	CTNSLSRPDTQYF
TRBJ1-1	TRBV20-1	-	-	TGCAGTTCTAGAGCGGGAAGACAGAACACTGAAGCTTTCTTT	CSSRAGRQNTEAFF
TRBJ1-5	TRBV10-2	-	-	TGCGCCATCAGTGTTTCCAGCTGGGACAATCAGCCCCAGCATTTT	CAISVSSWDNQPQHF
TRBJ1-1	TRBV7-9	-	-	TGCGACAGCAACTTCCCTGGGAACACTGAAGCTTTCTTT	CDSNFPGNTEAFF
TRBJ2-1	TRBV4-3	-	TRBD1	TGCGCCAGCAGGTTTAAGGCAGGGACAGGGGTCGGGGATGAGCAGTTCTTC	CASRFKAGTGVGDEQFF
TRBJ1-5	TRBV29-1	-	-	TGCAGCGTTAGGGCCAGAGATCAGCCCCAGAATTTT	CSVRARDQPQNF
TRBJ2-5	TRBV5-1	-	-	TGCTCCAGCAGCCGAGGACTGCAAGAGGCCCAGTACTTC	CSSSRGLQEAQYF
TRBJ1-5	TRBV6-6	-	-	TGTGCCAGCAGGTCTGCGGGAACGTGTCAGCCCCAACATTTT	CASRSAGTCQPQHF
TRBJ1-2	TRBV4-1	-	-	TGCGCCAGCAGCCCGGTCAGCACCTCTTTCGGCCACACATTC	CASSPVSTSFGHTF
TRBJ2-5	TRBV11-2	-	-	TGTGCCAATGGCTCCACAATGGGGGGGGCAAAGGAGACCCAGTACTTC	CANGSTMGGAKETQYF
TRBJ2-7	TRBV24-1	-	-	TGTGCCACCAGTGGCCCTCCGGACGTCTACGAGCGGTACTTC	CATSGPPDVYERYF
TRBJ2-3	TRBV29-1	once	TRBD2	TGCAGCGTTCCCAAGCGGGAGTCTACAGATACGCAGTATTTT	CSVPKRESTDTQYF